The entry below describes one TCR beta chain. The data are from a study of blood T cell repertoires in COVID-19. V was pared by 6 bases and J by 0 bases, with 10 bases of the junction left unmatched. The CDR3 consists of 18 residues. Germline values: CDR1 SGHDT, CDR2 YYEEEE. Assay: immunoSEQ multiplex PCR; the TCRdb copy retains only in-frame clones and omits some. The data hold roughly 260,000 clones, with 88% observed a single time. This sequence was found in a man aged 60 to 75 who had recovered from COVID-19. V gene TRBV5-6 combines with J gene TRBJ2-6, with TRBD2 identical over 9 bases. What was sequenced was peripheral blood. CDR3 in DNA: TGTGCCAGCACCCCCCGAGGTAGCGGGGGCTCTGGGGCCAACGTCCTGACTTTC. It specifies CASTPRGSGGSGANVLTF.